The rows below give T cell receptor beta chains drawn from one sample of a study of cytomegalovirus exposure and HLA in healthy donors. The data were produced by immunoSEQ multiplex PCR, yet TCRdb's version contains in-frame clones alone and is incomplete. The table records 200,000 to 300,000 clones, roughly four fifths of them present only once. The sequencing input was PBMCs. The receptor set was obtained from a woman aged 40 to 49 in good health and CMV-seropositive. The CDR3 runs from the conserved cysteine through the conserved F or W. The order of the fields is D gene, V gene, CDR3 length, clone size, J gene, CDR3 protein, CDR3 DNA. D genes are given only for firm matches. A row's size may be missing; if present it is once, few, many or a size class.

TRBD2	TRBV9	15	-	TRBJ2-1	CASSIAGGNYNEQFF	TGTGCCAGCAGTATTGCGGGAGGAAACTACAATGAGCAGTTCTTC
TRBD2	TRBV27	14	-	TRBJ2-5	CASSSSGTSETQYF	TGTGCCAGCAGTTCATCCGGGACTAGCGAGACCCAGTACTTC
TRBD2	TRBV27	15	once	TRBJ2-7	CASSLGTSRAYEQYF	TGTGCCAGCAGTCTGGGGACTAGCAGAGCATACGAGCAGTACTTC
-	TRBV6-5	14	few	TRBJ2-5	CASKVPGSRETQYF	TGTGCCAGCAAAGTACCCGGGTCCCGGGAGACCCAGTACTTC
-	TRBV29-1	12	-	TRBJ2-7	CSVGQASYEQYF	TGCAGCGTGGGGCAGGCGTCCTACGAGCAGTACTTC
TRBD2	TRBV19	15	-	TRBJ2-5	CASGSGLAMQETQYF	TGTGCCAGTGGAAGCGGACTAGCGATGCAAGAGACCCAGTACTTC
-	TRBV5-4	13	-	TRBJ2-7	CASSLDRSYEQYF	TGTGCCAGCAGCTTGGACAGATCCTACGAGCAGTACTTC
TRBD2	TRBV13	15	once	TRBJ2-1	CASSFSASGINEQFF	TGTGCCAGCAGCTTTTCGGCTAGCGGGATCAATGAGCAGTTCTTC
-	TRBV7-2	14	-	TRBJ1-5	CASSFGVVGQPQHF	TGTGCCAGCAGCTTCGGGGTTGTAGGTCAGCCCCAGCATTTT
-	TRBV4-3	16	-	TRBJ1-2	CASSQDREGGGYGYTF	TGCGCCAGCAGCCAAGATCGGGAGGGGGGTGGCTATGGCTACACCTTC
TRBD2	TRBV7-9	17	-	TRBJ2-6	CASSLASGTPGANVLTF	TGTGCCAGCAGCTTAGCCAGCGGGACCCCTGGGGCCAACGTCCTGACTTTC
-	TRBV19	16	-	TRBJ1-5	CASRSTTGINNQPQHF	TGTGCCAGTAGGTCGACTACAGGGATTAACAATCAGCCCCAGCATTTT
-	TRBV6-5	12	-	TRBJ1-1	CASRTGNTEAFF	TGTGCCAGCCGGACTGGGAACACTGAAGCTTTCTTT
-	TRBV10-1	12	-	TRBJ2-3	CASTGGTDTQYF	TGCGCCAGCACCGGGGGCACAGATACGCAGTATTTT
TRBD1	TRBV7-2	16	-	TRBJ1-2	CASSLDRTGLNYGYTF	TGTGCCAGCAGCTTAGATAGGACAGGGCTTAACTATGGCTACACCTTC
TRBD1	TRBV18	17	-	TRBJ1-2	CASSPPEGRGGHYGYTF	TGTGCCAGCTCACCCCCAGAGGGCAGAGGGGGCCACTATGGCTACACCTTC
-	TRBV4-3	13	-	TRBJ1-1	CASSQDQGTEAFF	TGCGCCAGCAGCCAAGATCAGGGCACTGAAGCTTTCTTT
-	TRBV6-5	13	few	TRBJ2-7	CASSYSGHDEQYF	TGTGCCAGCAGTTACTCCGGACACGACGAGCAGTACTTC
-	TRBV19	15	-	TRBJ2-1	CASSVRPLTGNEQFF	TGTGCCAGTAGTGTACGCCCATTAACGGGCAATGAGCAGTTCTTC
-	TRBV30	13	-	TRBJ1-1	CASSPGLNTEAFF	TGTGCCTCCTCTCCGGGGTTGAACACTGAAGCTTTCTTT
TRBD1	TRBV5-5	15	-	TRBJ1-5	CASSLGQGANQPQHF	TGTGCCAGCAGCTTGGGACAGGGGGCGAATCAGCCCCAGCATTTT
-	TRBV4-1	16	once	TRBJ1-5	CASSRSADGMAQPQHF	TGCGCCAGCAGCCGGAGCGCGGACGGGATGGCGCAGCCCCAGCATTTT
TRBD2	TRBV11-3	15	few	TRBJ2-5	CASSQRLAGQETQYF	TGTGCCAGCAGTCAACGACTAGCGGGACAAGAGACCCAGTACTTC
-	TRBV9	16	-	TRBJ2-1	CASSVAGVERGNEQFF	TGTGCCAGCAGCGTAGCAGGGGTCGAGCGGGGCAATGAGCAGTTCTTC
TRBD2	TRBV9	15	-	TRBJ2-1	CASSKRLASDNEQFF	TGTGCCAGCAGCAAGCGACTAGCGAGCGACAATGAGCAGTTCTTC
-	TRBV7-2	13	once	TRBJ1-2	CASSHRDPYGYTF	TGTGCCAGCAGCCACAGGGATCCCTATGGCTACACCTTC
TRBD1	TRBV6-5	14	-	TRBJ2-5	CASSYGTGVWEQYF	TGTGCCAGCAGTTACGGGACAGGGGTATGGGAGCAGTACTTC
TRBD1	TRBV19	17	-	TRBJ2-3	CASTYTRDSSFSDTQYF	TGTGCCAGTACCTATACCCGGGACAGTTCTTTCTCGGATACGCAGTATTTT
TRBD1	TRBV6-1	13	-	TRBJ1-6	CAGRDRTNSPLHF	TGTGCCGGCCGGGACAGGACGAATTCACCCCTCCACTTT
TRBD1	TRBV6-5	15	-	TRBJ1-2	CASSTHNPTGDGYTF	TGTGCCAGCAGTACCCACAATCCTACAGGGGATGGCTACACCTTC
-	TRBV28	13	once	TRBJ1-4	CASSAGGNEKLFF	TGTGCCAGCAGTGCGGGGGGTAATGAAAAACTGTTTTTT
-	TRBV4-1	12	-	TRBJ2-1	CASSVLFNEQFF	TGCGCCAGCAGCGTTCTTTTCAATGAGCAGTTCTTC
TRBD2	TRBV29-1	12	-	TRBJ2-7	CSVEGGGYEQYF	TGCAGCGTTGAAGGGGGGGGGTACGAGCAGTACTTC
-	TRBV11-3	15	once	TRBJ1-2	CASSLYSRDDYGYTF	TGTGCCAGCAGCTTATATTCCAGGGATGACTATGGCTACACCTTC
TRBD1	TRBV2	14	-	TRBJ1-4	CASSEEGADEKLFF	TGTGCCAGCAGTGAGGAGGGGGCAGATGAAAAACTGTTTTTT
TRBD2	TRBV30	19	once	TRBJ2-6	CAWSVGTSGSLGGANGLTF	TGTGCCTGGAGTGTAGGTACTAGCGGGAGTCTGGGAGGGGCCAACGGCCTGACTTTC
-	TRBV7-2	17	-	TRBJ1-6	CASRSRGTENEFSPLHF	TGTGCCAGCAGATCCCGGGGGACGGAAAACGAGTTCTCACCCCTCCACTTT
-	TRBV12-2	11	once	TRBJ2-5	CASRLIRAQYF	TGTGCAAGTCGCTTGATTCGGGCCCAGTACTTC
TRBD2	TRBV7-3	15	-	TRBJ2-5	CASSFAGEIGETQYF	TGTGCCAGCAGCTTCGCGGGAGAGATTGGAGAGACCCAGTACTTC
TRBD1	TRBV6-4	14	-	TRBJ1-6	CASRLGQINSPLHF	TGTGCCAGCAGATTGGGACAGATTAATTCACCCCTCCACTTT
TRBD1	TRBV19	13	few	TRBJ1-1	CASSPQGVTEAFF	TGTGCCAGTAGTCCACAGGGGGTAACTGAAGCTTTCTTT
-	TRBV28	12	-	TRBJ1-5	CASSKEGQPQHF	TGTGCCAGCAGCAAAGAGGGTCAGCCCCAGCATTTT
-	TRBV5-6	16	-	TRBJ2-2	CASSLTANLNTGELFF	TGTGCCAGCAGCTTAACCGCGAACCTGAACACCGGGGAGCTGTTTTTT
TRBD1	TRBV5-4	13	-	TRBJ2-1	CASSRQGANEQFF	TGTGCCAGCAGCCGACAGGGGGCCAATGAGCAGTTCTTC
-	TRBV11-3	16	few	TRBJ2-1	CASSLVTGATYNEQFF	TGTGCCAGCAGCTTAGTGACGGGAGCCACCTACAATGAGCAGTTCTTC
-	TRBV2	14	once	TRBJ2-3	CASTWDSGTDTQYF	TGTGCCAGCACATGGGATAGCGGCACAGATACGCAGTATTTT
TRBD1	TRBV14	15	-	TRBJ2-7	CASSHLFDRGNEQYF	TGTGCCAGCAGCCACCTTTTTGACAGGGGGAACGAGCAGTACTTC
-	TRBV29-1	13	-	TRBJ1-2	CSVDTGTIYGYTF	TGCAGCGTTGACACAGGGACCATCTATGGCTACACCTTC
-	TRBV9	14	-	TRBJ2-1	CASSVALATGEQFF	TGTGCCAGCAGCGTAGCCCTAGCGACGGGTGAGCAGTTCTTC
-	TRBV28	15	-	TRBJ1-5	CASSLGQGVNQPQHF	TGTGCCAGCAGTTTGGGTCAGGGTGTTAATCAGCCCCAGCATTTT
-	TRBV7-9	17	-	TRBJ2-1	CASSGSTGFYSYNEQFF	TGTGCCAGCAGCGGGAGTACAGGGTTTTATTCCTACAATGAGCAGTTCTTC
-	TRBV5-6	15	-	TRBJ1-1	CASSLGSLVNTEAFF	TGTGCCAGCAGCTTGGGAAGCCTAGTGAACACTGAAGCTTTCTTT